The 10 T cell receptor beta chains presented below share a single source sample, sequenced in a study of T cells and Merkel cell carcinoma outcomes. The repertoire was sequenced with immunoSEQ multiplex PCR; TCRdb's copy has only in-frame clones and lacks some. The top ten clones hold over 4% of a sample with 250 to 350 clones, 95% to 98% of them seen once. What was sequenced was tumor tissue from Merkel cell carcinoma. These receptor sequences come from a human donor with Merkel cell carcinoma.

The chain's CDR3 is CASSGGQLSNTEAFF. The CDR3 coding sequence is TGCGCCAGCAGCGGGGGACAGCTGTCGAACACTGAAGCTTTCTTT. The rearrangement joins TRBV5-1 to TRBJ1-1; 7 bases agree with TRBD1. CDR3 length equals 15 residues. The germline V gene has CDR1 SGHRS and CDR2 YFSETQ. Trimming at V came to 4 bases and at J to 1 base, leaving 7 bases not matched to a gene.

V and J are TRBV27 and TRBJ2-4; D is unclear. The CDR3 covers 16 residues. V was clipped by 5 bases and J by 0 bases, with 14 bases between them. Germline V gene lookup returns CDR1 MNHEY and CDR2 SMNVEV (reference sequence). The CDR3 protein is CASSRLVSSAKNIQYF. The CDR3 bases are TGTGCCAGCAGTCGCCTAGTCAGCTCAGCCAAAAACATTCAGTACTTC.

V and J are TRBV16 and TRBJ1-6, with 11 bases matching TRBD1. The germline CDR1 and CDR2 sequences are KGHSY and FQNENV. The CDR3 totals 15 residues. V was clipped by 4 bases and J by 8 bases; unmatched bases: 4. CDR3 in DNA: TGTGCCAGCAGCCTCCGGACAGGGGGCGATTCACCCCTCCACTTT. Its protein product is CASSLRTGGDSPLHF.

V gene TRBV5-1 combines with J gene TRBJ2-2; D gene unclear. This CDR3 is 12 amino acids long. From germline, CDR1 is SGHRS and CDR2 YFSETQ. Trimming took 0 bases from V and 8 from J, leaving 5 bases between them. The CDR3 here is CASSLELGELFF. The CDR3 DNA sequence: TGCGCCAGCAGCTTGGAACTAGGGGAGCTGTTTTTT.

This chain links TRBV30 with TRBJ2-7, with D uncertain. The CDR3 loop spans 12 amino acids. CDR1 is GTSNPN and CDR2 is SVGIG in the germline V gene (reference sequence). V lost 2 bases and J lost 0, with 5 bases in between. The CDR3 is CAWSHRSYEQYF. The CDR3 DNA follows: TGTGCCTGGAGTCACCGCTCCTACGAGCAGTACTTC.

The chain couples TRBV10-2 to TRBJ1-5; D not certain. Per the germline V gene, CDR1 is WSHSY and CDR2 is SAAADI. V lost 1 base and J lost 3, with 4 bases in between. The CDR3 extends over 13 amino acids. Here the CDR3 reads CASSELANQPQHF. The CDR3 nucleotides are TGCGCCAGCAGTGAGTTGGCCAATCAGCCCCAGCATTTT.

The J gene is TRBJ2-3, the V gene TRBV4-3, with D unresolved. There are 15 residues in the CDR3. Trimming removed 0 bases at V and 1 base at J, with 8 bases between. The germline V gene encodes CDR1 LGHNA and CDR2 YSLEER. The CDR3, as DNA: TGCGCCAGCAGCCAAGACGTCTACCGCACAGATACGCAGTATTTT. Protein sequence: CASSQDVYRTDTQYF.

CDR3 DNA sequence: TGTGCCAGCAGCCCGGAGGGTCCGGGGTCACCCCTCCACTTT. Residues: CASSPEGPGSPLHF. The chain joins TRBV7-9 to TRBJ1-6, with no clear D. Deletions cut 5 bases from V and 10 bases from J, with 15 bases between. From germline, CDR1 is SEHNR and CDR2 FQNEAQ (reference sequence). The CDR3 runs 14 residues.

The chain has TRBV20-1 and TRBJ1-2; 9 nucleotides agree with TRBD1. Germline V CDR1 and CDR2: DFQATT, SNEGSKA (reference sequence). V dropped 3 bases and J dropped 7; count of bases not matched to a gene: 0. This CDR3 region has 11 residues. For the CDR3, the DNA is TGCAGTGCTAGGGGACAGGGTGGCTACACCTTC. This codes for CSARGQGGYTF.

This chain uses TRBV19 with TRBJ1-1; D gene ambiguous. V was cut by 6 bases and J by 7 bases, with 12 bases left in between. The CDR3 runs to 12 residues. CDR1 and CDR2 (germline): LNHDA, SQIVND (reference sequence). This chain's CDR3 is CASRWDLGEAFF. The CDR3 nucleotides are TGTGCCAGTAGGTGGGATCTGGGTGAAGCTTTCTTT.